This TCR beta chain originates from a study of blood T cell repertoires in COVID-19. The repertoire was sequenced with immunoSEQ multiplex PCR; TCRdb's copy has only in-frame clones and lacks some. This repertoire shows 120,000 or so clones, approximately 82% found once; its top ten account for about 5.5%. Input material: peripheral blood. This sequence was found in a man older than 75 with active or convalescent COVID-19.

The chain's CDR3 is CASSASGGNTDTQYF. In DNA form, the CDR3 reads TGTGCCAGCAGCGCTAGCGGGGGCAACACAGATACGCAGTATTTT. The rearrangement joins TRBV2 to TRBJ2-3; TRBD2 agrees at 10 bases. Germline trimming cut 6 bases from V and 2 bases from J; bases unmatched to any gene: 5. The CDR3 loop spans 15 amino acids. Per germline, CDR1 SNHLY and CDR2 FYNNEI.